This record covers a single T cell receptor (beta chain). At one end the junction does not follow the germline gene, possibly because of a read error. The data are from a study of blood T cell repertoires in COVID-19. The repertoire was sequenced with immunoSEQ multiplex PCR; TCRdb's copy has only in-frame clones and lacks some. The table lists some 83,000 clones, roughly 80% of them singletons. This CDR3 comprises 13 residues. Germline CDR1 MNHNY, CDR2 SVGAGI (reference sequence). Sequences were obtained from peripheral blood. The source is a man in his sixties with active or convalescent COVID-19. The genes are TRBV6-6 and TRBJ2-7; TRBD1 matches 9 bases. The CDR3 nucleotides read TGTGCCAGCAGCCCCCCCGGGGGACAGGGACCGCACTTC. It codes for CASSPPGGQGPHF.